The rows below give T cell receptor beta chains drawn from one sample of a study of cytomegalovirus exposure and HLA in healthy donors. Method: immunoSEQ multiplex PCR; TCRdb's copy keeps in-frame clones and lacks some. Of approximately 120,000 clones listed, 77% are singletons. Material: PBMCs. The receptor set was obtained from a woman aged 35 to 49 in good health and CMV-seropositive. The CDR3 runs from the conserved cysteine through the conserved F or W. The D gene is left open where the match is weak. Not every row has a clone size; where given, it reads once, few, many or a size class.

length	V	D	J	size	CDR3	DNA
15	TRBV10-3	TRBD2	TRBJ2-7	-	CAIGASGFSSYEQYF	TGTGCCATCGGGGCTAGCGGATTTAGCTCCTACGAGCAGTACTTC
12	TRBV7-6	-	TRBJ1-1	-	CASSPWGVGAFF	TGTGCCAGCAGCCCATGGGGCGTCGGCGCTTTCTTT
15	TRBV6-1	-	TRBJ2-1	-	CASTIGRGPYNEQFF	TGTGCCAGCACCATCGGGAGGGGGCCCTACAATGAGCAGTTCTTC
15	TRBV4-1	TRBD2	TRBJ2-4	-	CASSNLGLAGNIQYF	TGCGCCAGCAGCAACCTTGGGCTAGCGGGTAACATTCAGTACTTC
16	TRBV7-8	-	TRBJ2-2	-	CASSLRSAANTGELFF	TGTGCCAGCAGCTTAAGAAGCGCCGCGAACACCGGGGAGCTGTTTTTT
13	TRBV5-8	-	TRBJ1-2	-	CASSLAGGYGYTF	TGTGCCAGCAGCTTGGCAGGAGGCTATGGCTACACCTTC
14	TRBV6-1	-	TRBJ2-7	-	CASSEAKRIYEQYF	TGTGCCAGCAGTGAAGCTAAGCGGATCTACGAGCAGTACTTC
13	TRBV5-1	TRBD2	TRBJ2-7	-	CASSLSSGNEQYF	TGCGCCAGCAGCTTGTCTAGCGGGAACGAGCAGTACTTC
15	TRBV6-6	TRBD2	TRBJ2-5	-	CASAYGLAVKETQYF	TGTGCCAGCGCCTACGGGCTAGCGGTCAAAGAGACCCAGTACTTC
17	TRBV4-1	-	TRBJ1-4	-	CASSQEHLTRNNEKLFF	TGCGCCAGCAGCCAAGAACATCTCACCCGTAACAATGAAAAACTGTTTTTT
13	TRBV2	-	TRBJ1-2	few	CASSPGTTRGYTF	TGTGCCAGCAGCCCCGGGACAACGAGGGGCTACACCTTC
15	TRBV7-9	-	TRBJ2-7	-	CASSLEGFEGYEQYF	TGTGCCAGCAGCTTAGAGGGGTTCGAAGGGTACGAGCAGTACTTC
14	TRBV5-4	TRBD1	TRBJ1-1	-	CASSPTGGFTEAFF	TGTGCCAGCAGCCCGACAGGGGGCTTCACTGAAGCTTTCTTT
14	TRBV5-1	-	TRBJ2-3	-	CASSPYRGTDTQYF	TGCGCCAGCAGTCCATACAGGGGCACAGATACGCAGTATTTT
14	TRBV18	TRBD1	TRBJ1-5	-	CASSPGRGDQPQHF	TGTGCCAGCTCACCAGGCAGGGGGGATCAGCCCCAGCATTTT
14	TRBV5-4	TRBD1	TRBJ1-1	-	CASSSGTGWTEAFF	TGTGCCAGCAGTTCCGGGACAGGGTGGACTGAAGCTTTCTTT
15	TRBV11-2	TRBD1	TRBJ2-1	few	CASSLPGQGTHEQFF	TGTGCCAGCAGCTTACCGGGACAGGGGACCCATGAGCAGTTCTTC
15	TRBV5-4	TRBD1	TRBJ2-2	-	CASSPGTENTGELFF	TGTGCCAGCAGCCCCGGGACAGAGAACACCGGGGAGCTGTTTTTT
15	TRBV27	TRBD1	TRBJ1-1	-	CASSSPDRGGPEAFF	TGTGCCAGCAGTTCCCCGGACAGGGGAGGACCTGAAGCTTTCTTT
15	TRBV15	TRBD1	TRBJ1-3	-	CATSRWTGAGNTIYF	TGTGCCACCAGCAGATGGACAGGGGCTGGAAACACCATATATTTT
13	TRBV28	TRBD1	TRBJ2-5	-	CAIAPTGQETQYF	TGTGCCATTGCCCCGACAGGGCAAGAGACCCAGTACTTC
16	TRBV5-1	TRBD2	TRBJ2-7	-	CASSPPVSGRVGEQYF	TGCGCCAGCAGCCCCCCCGTTAGCGGGAGGGTTGGCGAGCAGTACTTC
13	TRBV6-6	-	TRBJ1-2	once	CASPRIEDYGYTF	TGTGCCAGCCCGAGAATAGAGGACTATGGCTACACCTTC
12	TRBV2	TRBD1	TRBJ1-3	once	CASSQQGNTIYF	TGTGCCAGCAGCCAACAGGGGAACACCATATATTTT
13	TRBV28	-	TRBJ2-1	-	CASSSRGYNEQFF	TGTGCCAGCAGTTCGAGGGGGTATAATGAGCAGTTCTTC
14	TRBV12-5	-	TRBJ2-5	-	CASGLRGNQETQYF	TGTGCTAGTGGTTTGCGGGGAAACCAAGAGACCCAGTACTTC
15	TRBV5-1	-	TRBJ2-3	-	CASSPTTTSTDTQYF	TGCGCCAGCAGCCCAACTACGACTAGCACAGATACGCAGTATTTT
15	TRBV6-4	-	TRBJ2-1	-	CASSDSSGSYNEQFF	TGTGCCAGCAGTGACTCTAGCGGCTCCTACAATGAGCAGTTCTTC
16	TRBV4-1	TRBD1	TRBJ1-1	-	CASSQERTGRSPEAFF	TGCGCCAGCAGCCAAGAAAGGACAGGGAGGAGTCCTGAAGCTTTCTTT
14	TRBV28	-	TRBJ2-1	-	CASSLPSSYNEQFF	TGTGCCAGCAGTTTGCCCAGCTCCTACAATGAGCAGTTCTTC
16	TRBV7-9	TRBD1	TRBJ1-2	-	CASSLTTGGGNYGYTF	TGTGCCAGCAGCTTAACTACAGGGGGCGGAAACTATGGCTACACCTTC
18	TRBV23-1	-	TRBJ2-3	-	CATTYSNGTPHSTDTQYF	TGCGCCACGACCTATTCGAACGGGACTCCCCATAGCACAGATACGCAGTATTTT
13	TRBV18	-	TRBJ1-4	-	CASSPPTGEKLFF	TGTGCCAGCTCACCACCGACAGGAGAAAAACTGTTTTTT
14	TRBV9	-	TRBJ1-1	-	CASSVESQNTEAFF	TGTGCCAGCAGCGTAGAGAGTCAGAACACTGAAGCTTTCTTT
14	TRBV9	-	TRBJ2-7	-	CASSVSTSPYEQYF	TGTGCCAGCAGCGTTAGCACTAGCCCCTACGAGCAGTACTTC
13	TRBV5-1	-	TRBJ1-1	-	CASSFSRLTEAFF	TGCGCCAGCAGCTTTTCCAGGCTCACTGAAGCTTTCTTT
17	TRBV5-1	TRBD2	TRBJ2-1	-	CASSFSSGNIRYNEQFF	TGCGCCAGCAGCTTTTCTAGCGGGAATATCCGCTACAATGAGCAGTTCTTC
14	TRBV5-1	TRBD2	TRBJ2-3	-	CASSFAGTTDTQYF	TGCGCCAGCAGCTTTGCCGGGACTACTGATACGCAGTATTTT
14	TRBV4-1	TRBD1	TRBJ1-1	-	CASSQSDRGTEAFF	TGCGCCAGCAGCCAATCCGACAGGGGCACTGAAGCTTTCTTT
19	TRBV4-1	TRBD2	TRBJ2-3	-	CASSQDRPLTSGSTDTQYF	TGCGCCAGCAGCCAAGACCGGCCCCTAACTAGCGGGAGCACAGATACGCAGTATTTT
14	TRBV5-1	-	TRBJ1-3	-	CASSLAGYGNTIYF	TGCGCCAGCAGCTTGGCGGGGTACGGAAACACCATATATTTT
15	TRBV4-1	TRBD2	TRBJ2-1	-	CASSNGLAINNEQFF	TGCGCCAGCAGCAATGGACTAGCGATTAACAATGAGCAGTTCTTC
13	TRBV7-9	-	TRBJ2-1	-	CASSLLAYNEQFF	TGTGCCAGCAGCCTACTAGCTTACAATGAGCAGTTCTTC
13	TRBV6-1	-	TRBJ2-1	-	CATGWDTYNEQFF	TGTGCCACTGGGTGGGACACCTACAATGAGCAGTTCTTC
15	TRBV30	TRBD2	TRBJ2-7	-	CAWKRRNSGRYEQYF	TGTGCCTGGAAACGCCGAAATAGCGGGAGGTACGAGCAGTACTTC
14	TRBV5-4	-	TRBJ1-3	-	CASSLGRDRNTIYF	TGTGCCAGCAGCTTGGGCAGGGATCGAAACACCATATATTTT
17	TRBV5-1	TRBD1	TRBJ1-2	-	CASSPWGQGASNYGYTF	TGCGCCAGCAGCCCCTGGGGACAGGGGGCTTCTAACTATGGCTACACCTTC